This entry lists 24 T cell receptor beta chains sequenced from one sample in a study of shared clonotypes between healthy human individuals. Measured with immunoSEQ multiplex PCR; TCRdb has only the in-frame clones, and not every one. The profile covers about 600,000 clones, with less than 98% appearing a single time and 0.057% taken by the ten largest. Sequenced sample: naive CD4+ T cells sorted from blood. The subset was: CD45RA+ positively selected. The receptors here all came from a woman in her 30s in good health.

The genes are TRBV4-1 and TRBJ1-5; D call uncertain. This CDR3 spans 20 amino acids. Trimming left V 0 bases short and J 4 bases short, with 25 bases between. Germline V gene data show CDR1 as MGHRA and CDR2 as YSYEKL. CDR3 loop: CASSQDALPNKGYSNQPQHF. In nucleotides, the CDR3 is TGCGCCAGCAGCCAAGATGCTCTCCCGAACAAAGGCTATAGTAATCAGCCCCAGCATTTT.

The chain has TRBV11-3 and TRBJ2-7; D perhaps matches TRBD2 (5 bases). CDR3 size: 14 residues. Germline values: CDR1 SGHNT, CDR2 YENEEA. Trimming removed 5 bases at V and 6 bases at J, with 17 bases between. CDR3 bases: TGTGCCAGCAGCCCCGGAGGTCTAGTCTCCGAGCAGTACTTC. Translation: CASSPGGLVSEQYF.

This clone appeared once. V is TRBV29-1 and J is TRBJ2-7; D is tentatively TRBD1 or TRBD2 (6 bases each). The germline V gene has CDR1 SQVTM and CDR2 ANQGSEA. Trimming stripped 4 bases from V and 6 bases from J, with 10 bases between. This CDR3 has 11 amino acids. CDR3 nucleotides: TGCAGCGTTGGGAGGGGGATCGAGCAGTACTTC. It encodes CSVGRGIEQYF.

This clone was detected once. V usage is TRBV19 and J usage is TRBJ1-4; D call uncertain. In germline, CDR1 is LNHDA, CDR2 SQIVND (reference sequence). The CDR3 covers 14 residues. V lost 3 bases, J lost 4 bases, and 9 bases lay in between. CDR3 in amino acids: CASSMIGYNEKLFF. The CDR3 DNA reads as TGTGCCAGTAGTATGATAGGGTATAATGAAAAACTGTTTTTT.

The chain links TRBV10-3 to TRBJ2-7, with 10 bases fitting TRBD2. Per germline, CDR1 ENHRY and CDR2 SYGVKD. Trimming removed 1 base from V and 4 bases from J; junction bases left unmatched: 10. The CDR3 has 17 amino acids. The CDR3 bases are TGTGCCATCAGTGAGTTCATGGCTAGCGGGAGTAGATACGAGCAGTACTTC. This sequence encodes CAISEFMASGSRYEQYF.

This chain links TRBV10-2 with TRBJ1-4, with 7 positions matching TRBD1. V shed 6 bases and J 8 bases; nucleotides not matched to a gene: 12. The CDR3 length is 15 residues. Germline CDR1 and CDR2: WSHSY and SAAADI. The CDR3: CASREETGLSEKLFF. The CDR3 nucleotides are TGCGCCAGCAGGGAAGAGACAGGGCTTTCGGAAAAACTGTTTTTT.

The chain carries TRBV19 and TRBJ2-7; 10 nucleotides align to TRBD1. The CDR3 loop spans 15 amino acids. The V gene's germline CDR1 is LNHDA and CDR2 SQIVND (reference sequence). Unmatched junction bases numbered 9, after V lost 5 bases and J lost 5 bases. DNA for the CDR3: TGTGCCAGTAGTTTCAGGGACAGGGGTCCCAACGAGCAGTACTTC. Protein product: CASSFRDRGPNEQYF. The whole variable domain, remainder taken from reference TRBV19 and TRBJ2-7, is DGGITQSPKYLFRKEGQNVTLSCEQNLNHDAMYWYRQDPGQGLRLIYYSQIVNDFQKGDIAEGYSVSREKKESFPLTVTSAQKNPTAFYLCASSFRDRGPNEQYFGPGTRLTVT.

The chain links TRBV5-1 to TRBJ1-1, with TRBD1 identical over 8 bases. Losses at the gene ends were 4 bases for V and 8 bases for J; bases not matched to a gene: 7. The CDR3 sequence is 13 residues long. The germline V gene encodes CDR1 SGHRS and CDR2 YFSETQ. CDR3 sequence reads: CASSTRQGREAFF. CDR3 DNA: TGCGCCAGCAGCACCCGACAGGGGAGGGAAGCTTTCTTT.

The chain combines TRBV6-5 with TRBJ1-4, with TRBD1 matching over 8 bases. The CDR3 contains 16 residues. Germline CDR1 is MNHEY and CDR2 is SVGAGI. V lost 0 bases, J lost 7 bases, and 7 bases stayed unmatched. The CDR3 loop is CASSYSFRQGSEKLFF. CDR3 nucleotide sequence: TGTGCCAGCAGTTACTCGTTTAGACAGGGGAGTGAAAAACTGTTTTTT.

The gene calls are TRBV27 and TRBJ1-2; D is unclear. V was clipped by 6 bases and J by 2 bases, with 13 bases between them. The CDR3 loop spans 14 amino acids. From germline, CDR1 is MNHEY and CDR2 SMNVEV (reference sequence). CDR3 coding DNA: TGTGCCAGCAGGTCACGACCGGGAAACTATGGCTACACCTTC. Amino acids: CASRSRPGNYGYTF.

Details on this clone: The same CDR3 also results from other DNA sequences found in this sample. The rearrangement links TRBV28 to TRBJ1-3; TRBD1 is a possible D gene (6 bases). V was pared by 6 bases and J by 1 base, with 10 bases between. The CDR3 runs to 14 residues. Germline V lookup: CDR1 MDHEN, CDR2 SYDVKM. This chain's CDR3 is CASRKQGSGNTIYF. CDR3 nucleotides: TGTGCCAGCAGAAAACAGGGATCTGGAAACACCATATATTTT.

The J gene is TRBJ1-1, the V gene TRBV11-2; 8 nucleotides line up with TRBD1. Trimming cost V 1 base and J 1 base; bases outside gene matches: 11. This CDR3 comprises 18 residues. From germline, CDR1 is SGHAT and CDR2 FQNNGV. CDR3 nucleotide sequence: TGTGCCAGCAGCTTAGCGCTTTCCGGACAGGGTTGGAACACTGAAGCTTTCTTT. This translates into CASSLALSGQGWNTEAFF.

The chain employs TRBV19 and TRBJ1-2; no clear D gene. This CDR3 is built from 14 residues. V was shortened by 6 bases and J by 4 bases, with 15 bases between the two germline ends. The germline V gene encodes CDR1 LNHDA and CDR2 SQIVND (reference sequence). The CDR3 region is CASSPVPSPYGYTF. CDR3 in DNA: TGTGCCAGTAGCCCCGTCCCTTCTCCCTATGGCTACACCTTC.

The CDR3 sequence is CASSQEGPSSGRTQFF. CDR3 nucleotide sequence: TGTGCCAGCAGCCAAGAAGGGCCTTCTAGCGGGAGAACTCAGTTCTTC. This rearrangement joins TRBV4-2 to TRBJ2-1; TRBD2 matches 10 bases. The CDR3 has 16 amino acids. J was trimmed by 13 bases and V by 0 bases; bases with no gene match: 12. Germline V lookup: CDR1 LGHNA, CDR2 YNFKEQ.

DNA of the CDR3: TGTGCCAGCAGCTCACCCCGGCTAGCGGGAGAAGACAATGAGCAGTTCTTC. It codes for CASSSPRLAGEDNEQFF. The V gene is TRBV28, the J gene TRBJ2-1; 10 nucleotides align to TRBD2. The CDR3 length is 17 residues. The germline V gene has CDR1 MDHEN and CDR2 SYDVKM. The V and J ends lost 6 bases and 5 bases, in that order; junction bases with no gene match: 13.

This chain joins TRBV19 and TRBJ1-5; D is undetermined. This CDR3 has 14 residues. Trimming took 7 bases from V and 1 from J, leaving 11 bases between them. The germline V gene encodes CDR1 LNHDA and CDR2 SQIVND (reference sequence). CDR3 nucleotide sequence: TGTGCCAGTAATTGGGTGCAGAGCAATCAGCCCCAGCATTTT. Its translation is CASNWVQSNQPQHF.

V and J are TRBV5-1 and TRBJ1-5; D gene ambiguous. CDR3 length equals 20 residues. Germline V gene lookup returns CDR1 SGHRS and CDR2 YFSETQ. Trimming stripped 0 bases from V and 0 bases from J, with 22 bases between. CDR3 amino acids: CASSLARLRPQFCSNQPQHF. DNA for the CDR3: TGCGCCAGCAGCTTGGCGAGGCTTCGCCCCCAATTTTGTAGCAATCAGCCCCAGCATTTT.

J is TRBJ1-1 and V is TRBV6-1, with 8 bases lining up with TRBD1. The germline CDR1 and CDR2 sequences are MNHNS and SASEGT. This CDR3 has 15 amino acids. V shed 7 bases and J 6 bases; nucleotides not matched to a gene: 13. In DNA form, the CDR3 reads TGTGCCAGCATCCGGACAGGGTTAGTGATAGCTGAAGCTTTCTTT. Protein sequence: CASIRTGLVIAEAFF.

This sequence joins TRBV4-1 and TRBJ2-1; a weak D match, TRBD2 (5 bases). CDR1 MGHRA and CDR2 YSYEKL come from the germline V gene. The CDR3 is 18 residues long. Trimming cost V 1 base and J 7 bases, with 23 bases left between them. CDR3 in amino acids: CASSQAPFRMSSGNEQFF. The CDR3 nucleotides are TGCGCCAGCAGCCAAGCGCCATTCAGGATGAGTTCGGGGAATGAGCAGTTCTTC.

This sequence joins TRBV7-9 and TRBJ2-2; the match to TRBD1 covers 10 bases. The CDR3 extends over 15 amino acids. From germline, CDR1 is SEHNR and CDR2 FQNEAQ (reference sequence). V dropped 5 bases and J dropped 3; count of bases not matched to a gene: 3. The CDR3 DNA is TGTGCCAGCAGCCAGGGACAGGGGCACACCGGGGAGCTGTTTTTT. This sequence encodes CASSQGQGHTGELFF.

Of note for this clone: Other DNA sequences in this specimen translate into the identical CDR3. This chain uses TRBV14 with TRBJ2-5; D might be TRBD2 (6 bases). Germline V lookup: CDR1 SGHDN, CDR2 FVKESK. The ends were cut back, 0 bases at V and 5 bases at J, with 10 bases in the middle. The CDR3 has 14 amino acids. CDR3 residues: CASSQDRGRETQYF. As DNA, the CDR3 is TGTGCCAGCAGCCAAGATCGAGGGAGGGAGACCCAGTACTTC.

V is TRBV19 and J is TRBJ1-5; D is uncertain. The CDR3 has 15 residues. Germline V gene sequence: CDR1 LNHDA, CDR2 SQIVND (reference sequence). Trimming cost V 6 bases and J 10 bases, with 22 bases left between them. The CDR3 nucleotides are TGTGCCAGTAGGTCGACGGGCTCAGGCGGTGGCCCCCAGCATTTT. It is translated as CASRSTGSGGGPQHF.

V usage is TRBV30 and J usage is TRBJ2-1; D uncertain. From germline, CDR1 is GTSNPN and CDR2 SVGIG (reference sequence). The length of the CDR3 is 12 residues. V shed 0 bases and J shed 8 bases, with 8 bases lying between them. CDR3 bases: TGTGCCTGGAGTGTTCTAGTGGATGAGCAGTTCTTC. This translates into CAWSVLVDEQFF.

The J gene is TRBJ2-7, the V gene TRBV2, with TRBD2 identical over 8 bases. The CDR3 has 17 residues. With V trimmed by 2 bases and J by 4 bases, 13 bases remained unmatched. Germline CDR1 is SNHLY and CDR2 is FYNNEI. CDR3 residues: CASSETSGLSGGYEQYF. The DNA of the CDR3 is TGTGCCAGCAGTGAAACCTCGGGACTAAGCGGGGGTTACGAGCAGTACTTC. The whole variable domain, filled in from reference TRBV2 and TRBJ2-7, reads EPEVTQTPSHQVTQMGQEVILRCVPISNHLYFYWYRQILGQKVEFLVSFYNNEISEKSEIFDDQFSVERPDGSNFTLKIRSTKLEDSAMYFCASSETSGLSGGYEQYFGPGTRLTVT.